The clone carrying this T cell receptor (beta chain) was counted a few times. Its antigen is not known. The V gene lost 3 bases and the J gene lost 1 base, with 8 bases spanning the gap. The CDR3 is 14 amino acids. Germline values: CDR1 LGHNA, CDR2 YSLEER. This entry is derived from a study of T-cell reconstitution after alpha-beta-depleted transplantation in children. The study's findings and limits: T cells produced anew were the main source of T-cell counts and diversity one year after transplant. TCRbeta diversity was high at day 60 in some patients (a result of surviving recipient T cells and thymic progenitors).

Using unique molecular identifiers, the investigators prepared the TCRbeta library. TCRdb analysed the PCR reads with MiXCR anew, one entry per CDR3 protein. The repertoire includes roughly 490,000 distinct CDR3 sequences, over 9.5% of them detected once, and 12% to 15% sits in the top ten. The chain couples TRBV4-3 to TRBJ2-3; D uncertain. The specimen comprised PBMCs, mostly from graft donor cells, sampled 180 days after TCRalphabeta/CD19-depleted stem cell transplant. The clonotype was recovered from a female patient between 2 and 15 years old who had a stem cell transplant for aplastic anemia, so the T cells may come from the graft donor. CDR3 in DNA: TGCGCCAGCAGCCACGAGAAGGGCACAGATACGCAGTATTTT. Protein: CASSHEKGTDTQYF.